These T cell receptor beta chains were read from a single sample in a study of Graves' ophthalmopathy and Graves' hyperthyroidism. TCRdb called the multiplex PCR reads again in MiXCR, with one record for every CDR3 protein. The table records over a million distinct CDR3 sequences, about 40% of them present only once. Sequenced input: peripheral blood or thyroid tissue (not recorded which). The receptors here all came from an adult man with Graves' hyperthyroidism. Each CDR3 is given without its conserved first and last residue.

J gene: TRBJ1-2; V gene: TRBV7-9; CDR3 protein: ASIRSGTALNYGYT
J gene: TRBJ1-6; V gene: TRBV20-1; CDR3 protein: SAYPRSSSPLP
J gene: TRBJ1-2; V gene: TRBV7-2; CDR3 protein: ASSSEPLDWVSGYT
J gene: TRBJ2-7; V gene: TRBV29-1; CDR3 protein: SEDRGSSYEQY
J gene: TRBJ2-5; V gene: TRBV12-3/TRBV12-4; CDR3 protein: ASSLEQGRETQY
J gene: TRBJ1-1; V gene: TRBV5-1; CDR3 protein: ASSPVAQKNTEAF
J gene: TRBJ1-1; V gene: TRBV6-2/TRBV6-3; CDR3 protein: ASYGGDTEAF
J gene: TRBJ1-2; V gene: TRBV14; CDR3 protein: ASSQSGTGVHGYT
J gene: TRBJ2-5; V gene: TRBV20-1; CDR3 protein: SAPKGARETQY
J gene: TRBJ1-1; V gene: TRBV2; CDR3 protein: ASKAGIEAF
J gene: TRBJ1-3; V gene: TRBV2; CDR3 protein: ASSERVIRNLNYGNTIY
J gene: TRBJ2-2; V gene: TRBV13; CDR3 protein: ASSSGVSGGELF
J gene: TRBJ1-2; V gene: TRBV7-2; CDR3 protein: ASQENQDNYGYT
J gene: TRBJ2-2; V gene: TRBV2; CDR3 protein: ASLGTGSTGELF
J gene: TRBJ1-2; V gene: TRBV7-9; CDR3 protein: ASSYEAGDYGYT
J gene: TRBJ2-7; V gene: TRBV14; CDR3 protein: ASSPLDRVAEQY
J gene: TRBJ2-5; V gene: TRBV29-1; CDR3 protein: SVESQEGTQY
J gene: TRBJ2-5; V gene: TRBV7-3; CDR3 protein: ASSRRKGQKTQY
J gene: TRBJ1-5; V gene: TRBV6-2/TRBV6-3; CDR3 protein: ASSTPDPSQPQH
J gene: TRBJ2-7; V gene: TRBV7-3; CDR3 protein: ASSLTRPSYEQY
J gene: TRBJ2-5; V gene: TRBV29-1; CDR3 protein: SVETAETQY
J gene: TRBJ2-7; V gene: TRBV20-1; CDR3 protein: SATRTDLYEQY
J gene: TRBJ1-5; V gene: TRBV6-5; CDR3 protein: ASTQGPFQPQH
J gene: TRBJ2-6; V gene: TRBV19; CDR3 protein: ASRAMRGGANVLT
J gene: TRBJ1-5; V gene: TRBV19; CDR3 protein: ASSGTVMDQPQH
J gene: TRBJ1-3; V gene: TRBV6-6; CDR3 protein: ASSYSKGDTIY
J gene: TRBJ2-3; V gene: TRBV25-1; CDR3 protein: ASSEWVGTDTQY
J gene: TRBJ1-2; V gene: TRBV12-3/TRBV12-4; CDR3 protein: ASTPGWVYGYT
J gene: TRBJ2-2; V gene: TRBV12-3/TRBV12-4; CDR3 protein: ASRRGENPGELF
J gene: TRBJ2-7; V gene: TRBV6-1; CDR3 protein: ASSSLSSNYEQY
J gene: TRBJ1-1; V gene: TRBV29-1; CDR3 protein: SSDLHTEAF
J gene: TRBJ2-7; V gene: TRBV11-2; CDR3 protein: ASSSVSGAVSSYEQY
J gene: TRBJ1-3; V gene: TRBV2; CDR3 protein: ASSAPGGRSGNTIY
J gene: TRBJ2-7; V gene: TRBV25-1; CDR3 protein: ASSEAGTGADEQY
J gene: TRBJ2-5; V gene: TRBV7-2; CDR3 protein: ASSLVGTGYSETQY
J gene: TRBJ1-1; V gene: TRBV19; CDR3 protein: ASSIGQSGGTEAF
J gene: TRBJ1-2; V gene: TRBV10-3; CDR3 protein: ASSWGTEYGYT
J gene: TRBJ2-2; V gene: TRBV10-3; CDR3 protein: AISPGTSGIGELF
J gene: TRBJ1-4; V gene: TRBV7-8; CDR3 protein: ASSLDENPRTALEEKLF
J gene: TRBJ1-1; V gene: TRBV5-1; CDR3 protein: ASSLVSVGNTEAF
J gene: TRBJ2-5; V gene: TRBV15; CDR3 protein: ATSRDARKETQY
J gene: TRBJ2-7; V gene: TRBV2; CDR3 protein: ASSVRGTGTYEQY
J gene: TRBJ2-7; V gene: TRBV29-1; CDR3 protein: SVLGSGTYEQY
J gene: TRBJ1-6; V gene: TRBV7-4; CDR3 protein: AGSADSPLH
J gene: TRBJ1-4; V gene: TRBV5-1; CDR3 protein: ASSLRPGQSNEKLF
J gene: TRBJ2-7; V gene: TRBV5-1; CDR3 protein: ASSLKLRYEQY
J gene: TRBJ2-5; V gene: TRBV20-1; CDR3 protein: SASPRGVLAQY
J gene: TRBJ2-2; V gene: TRBV7-9; CDR3 protein: ASSLGSGGAGELF
J gene: TRBJ1-2; V gene: TRBV7-9; CDR3 protein: ASSRLDRGYGYT
J gene: TRBJ2-5; V gene: TRBV10-3; CDR3 protein: AISVGADYQETQY
J gene: TRBJ2-7; V gene: TRBV20-1; CDR3 protein: SAGDPTGDDEQY
J gene: TRBJ2-2; V gene: TRBV7-9; CDR3 protein: ASSGRRNTGELF
J gene: TRBJ2-7; V gene: TRBV4-2; CDR3 protein: ASSQEVSGAHLSYEQY
J gene: TRBJ1-4; V gene: TRBV28; CDR3 protein: ASSMWTGGEKLF
J gene: TRBJ2-5; V gene: TRBV3-1; CDR3 protein: ASSPTTGQETQY